This T cell receptor beta chain stems from a study of PD-L1 blockade in urothelial cancer. TCRdb's copy holds only in-frame clones and misses some; the assay was immunoSEQ multiplex PCR. The sample carries tens of thousands of clones, around 88% recorded once. Trimming at V came to 6 bases and at J to 8 bases, leaving 6 bases not matched to a gene. This CDR3 is built from 13 residues. Germline V gene data show CDR1 as SNHLY and CDR2 as FYNNEI. This clone was recorded only once. The V gene is TRBV2, the J gene TRBJ1-2, with 10 bases lining up with TRBD1. The sequence was collected from a man in his 60s with urothelial cancer. The sample was PBMCs, taken around atezolizumab (anti-PD-L1) treatment. For the CDR3, the DNA is TGTGCCAGCAGCGAGGGACAGGGGCTGGGCTACACCTTC. This codes for CASSEGQGLGYTF.